Included here is one TCR beta chain sequence, with context. These data are taken from a study of blood T cell repertoires in COVID-19. The CDR3 covers 14 residues. V was shortened by 7 bases and J by 0 bases, with 13 bases between the two germline ends. CDR1 and CDR2 (germline): SGHRS, YFSETQ. Profiling relied on immunoSEQ multiplex PCR, and the TCRdb table lists in-frame clones only, not all of them. In the table there are about 240,000 clones, about 80% of which are singletons. The sample consisted of peripheral blood. The source is a woman older than 75 with acute or convalescent COVID-19. The genes are TRBV5-1 and TRBJ1-1; no definite D call. The CDR3 DNA follows: TGCGCCAGCCGGGAGGGCAGTCTGAACACTGAAGCTTTCTTT. It is translated as CASREGSLNTEAFF.